This T cell receptor beta chain originates from a study of human T cells and chemical hapten exposure. TCRdb re-called the RACE reads through MiXCR, storing one row per CDR3 protein. Of roughly 89,000 distinct CDR3 sequences in the sample, approximately 10% were seen once. This clonotype was recorded at least ten times. Time point of the sample: patch test 3, about 24 weeks after DPC sensitization. Treatment given: therapeutic diphenylcyclopropenone sensitization with weekly scalp DPC. Sample donors consisted of patients with alopecia, aged 18 to 70 years, who were suitable for DPC. Germline CDR1 and CDR2: SGHAT and FQNNGV. Deletions cut 3 bases from V and 1 base from J, with 9 bases between. This CDR3 has 15 amino acids.

The clonotype comes from a young woman with alopecia areata. Some clones in this sample may be carry-over from other donors' samples. The genes are TRBV11-2 and TRBJ2-2; D is unresolved. This material consisted of whole blood, taken in connection with sensitization to the hapten diphenylcyclopropenone (DPC). The CDR3 loop is CASSLGSWNTGELFF. CDR3 bases: TGTGCCAGCAGCTTGGGGTCGTGGAACACCGGGGAGCTGTTTTTT.